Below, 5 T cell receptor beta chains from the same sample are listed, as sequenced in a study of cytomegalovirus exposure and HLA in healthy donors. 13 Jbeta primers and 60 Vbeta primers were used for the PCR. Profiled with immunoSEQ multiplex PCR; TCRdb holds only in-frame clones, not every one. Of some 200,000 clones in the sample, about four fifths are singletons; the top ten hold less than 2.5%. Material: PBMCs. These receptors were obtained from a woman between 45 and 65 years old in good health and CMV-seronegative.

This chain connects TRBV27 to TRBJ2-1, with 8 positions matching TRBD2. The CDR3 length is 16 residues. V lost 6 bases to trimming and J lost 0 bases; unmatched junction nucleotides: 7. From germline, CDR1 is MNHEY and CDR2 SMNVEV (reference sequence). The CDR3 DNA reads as TGTGCCAGCAGATCAGCGGGGGCTAGCTCCTACAATGAGCAGTTCTTC. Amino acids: CASRSAGASSYNEQFF.

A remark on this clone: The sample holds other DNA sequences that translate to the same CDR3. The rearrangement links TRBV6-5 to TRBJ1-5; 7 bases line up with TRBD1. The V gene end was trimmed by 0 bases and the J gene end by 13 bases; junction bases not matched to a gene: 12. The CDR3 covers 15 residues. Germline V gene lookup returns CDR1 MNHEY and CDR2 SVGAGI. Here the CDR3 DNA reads TGTGCCAGCAGTTACTCTGCGGGAATCAGGGGGTCTCAGCATTTT. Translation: CASSYSAGIRGSQHF.

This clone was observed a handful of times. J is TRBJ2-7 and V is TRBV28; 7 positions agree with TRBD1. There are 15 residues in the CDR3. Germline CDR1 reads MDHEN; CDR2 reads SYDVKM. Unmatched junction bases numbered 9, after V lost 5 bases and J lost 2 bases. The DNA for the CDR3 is TGTGCCAGCAGTCCCCCGTCAGGGGGTCCCTACGAGCAGTACTTC. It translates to CASSPPSGGPYEQYF.

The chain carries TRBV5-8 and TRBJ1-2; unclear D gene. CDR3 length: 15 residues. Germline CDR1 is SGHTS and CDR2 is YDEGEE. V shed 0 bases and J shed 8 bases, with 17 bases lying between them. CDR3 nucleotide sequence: TGTGCCAGCAGCTTGGGGGCCGGGGTGGCCGGGGGCTACACCTTC. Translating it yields CASSLGAGVAGGYTF.

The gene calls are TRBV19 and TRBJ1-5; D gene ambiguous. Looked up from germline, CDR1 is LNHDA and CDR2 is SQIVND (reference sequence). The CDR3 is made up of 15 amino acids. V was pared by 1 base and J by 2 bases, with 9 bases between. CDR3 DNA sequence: TGTGCCAGTAGTATAGGGCTAGGTGGCAATCAGCCCCAGCATTTT. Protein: CASSIGLGGNQPQHF.